Each of the 14 T cell receptor beta chains below was sequenced from the same sample in a study of T cell changes during pregnancy in multiple sclerosis. Produced via immunoSEQ multiplex PCR; TCRdb's table is partial and in-frame only. The profile shows approximately 26,000 clones, approximately 89% of them singletons. The sequences come from CD4+ T cells from peripheral blood mononuclear cells, collected in the second trimester of pregnancy. The origin of the receptors is a female donor with multiple sclerosis, enrolled in a pregnancy study.

This chain connects TRBV4-2 to TRBJ2-1; 9 positions agree with TRBD2. Trimming took 1 base from V and 4 from J; bases not matched to a gene: 5. This CDR3 spans 16 amino acids. Germline V gives CDR1 LGHNA, CDR2 YNFKEQ. This chain's CDR3 is CASSQAFTSGYNEQFF. DNA for the CDR3: TGTGCCAGCAGCCAAGCGTTTACTAGCGGGTACAATGAGCAGTTCTTC.

The V gene is TRBV5-1, the J gene TRBJ2-6; D not certain. V gave up 4 bases and J gave up 0 bases, with 11 bases separating them. Germline loops: CDR1 SGHRS, CDR2 YFSETQ. The CDR3 consists of 16 residues. The CDR3 loop reads CASSRSIRSGANVLTF. CDR3 nucleotides: TGCGCCAGCAGCCGGTCCATACGCTCTGGGGCCAACGTCCTGACTTTC.

The V gene is TRBV18, the J gene TRBJ2-7; D call uncertain. Germline V CDR1 and CDR2: KGHSH, LQKENI. Trimming removed 5 bases from V and 6 bases from J, with 11 bases in between. This CDR3 spans 12 amino acids. The CDR3 protein is CASSSMGPEQYF. CDR3 bases: TGTGCCAGCTCATCGATGGGCCCCGAGCAGTACTTC. The variable domain in full, completed from reference TRBV18 and TRBJ2-7, reads NAGVMQNPRHLVRRRGQEARLRCSPMKGHSHVYWYRQLPEEGLKFMVYLQKENIIDESGMPKERFSAEFPKEGPSILRIQQVVRGDSAAYFCASSSMGPEQYFGPGTRLTVT.

Points on this clone: The sample has other DNA sequences that encode this CDR3 too. This chain connects TRBV4-1 to TRBJ2-3; 8 nucleotides match TRBD2. V trimming: 4 bases; J trimming: 0 bases; junction bases outside the gene matches: 12. CDR3 length equals 18 residues. The germline V gene has CDR1 MGHRA and CDR2 YSYEKL. CDR3 residues: CASSPLLTSGSSTDTQYF. DNA for the CDR3: TGCGCCAGCAGCCCTCTTCTCACTAGCGGTTCTAGCACAGATACGCAGTATTTT.

This chain links TRBV30 with TRBJ1-5; weak D call: TRBD1 (5 bases). V was clipped by 2 bases and J by 2 bases, with 7 bases between them. This CDR3 is built from 13 residues. CDR1 is GTSNPN and CDR2 is SVGIG in the germline V gene (reference sequence). The CDR3 nucleotides read TGTGCCTGGAGTATAGGGGGCAATCAGCCCCAGCATTTT. It is translated as CAWSIGGNQPQHF.

This chain links TRBV9 with TRBJ1-1, with TRBD1 as a possible D gene (6 bases). The CDR3 is made up of 14 amino acids. V lost 4 bases, J lost 4 bases, and 14 bases lay in between. The germline V gene encodes CDR1 SGDLS and CDR2 YYNGEE. CDR3 loop: CASSKGGDATEAFF. CDR3 in DNA: TGTGCCAGCAGCAAAGGGGGTGACGCCACTGAAGCTTTCTTT.

The rearrangement joins TRBV7-3 to TRBJ2-2; no reliable D call. Germline CDR1 SGHTA, CDR2 FQGTGA. V shed 1 base and J shed 5 bases, with 5 bases lying between them. The CDR3 consists of 13 residues. The CDR3 coding sequence is TGTGCCAGCAGCTTAAAGAGAACCGGGGAGCTGTTTTTT. Encoded protein: CASSLKRTGELFF.

V and J are TRBV28 and TRBJ2-1, with D unresolved. The V gene lost 4 bases and the J gene lost 3 bases, with 7 bases spanning the gap. The germline gives CDR1 MDHEN, CDR2 SYDVKM. This CDR3 has 13 residues. The chain's CDR3 is CASSSPFYNEQFF. CDR3 in DNA: TGTGCCAGCAGTTCCCCGTTCTACAATGAGCAGTTCTTC.

This CDR3 is CASSLLSGIGYTF. In DNA form, the CDR3 reads TGTGCCAGCAGCTTGTTATCCGGGATTGGCTACACCTTC. This chain connects TRBV5-4 to TRBJ1-2; D is unclear. V lost 1 base, J lost 7 bases, and 11 bases lay in between. Looked up from germline, CDR1 is SGHNT and CDR2 is YYREEE (reference sequence). This CDR3 has 13 amino acids.

The chain uses TRBV6-5 and TRBJ1-5; no reliable D call. Germline CDR1 reads MNHEY; CDR2 reads SVGAGI. The CDR3 runs to 13 residues. V was pared by 6 bases and J by 4 bases, with 10 bases between. CDR3 DNA: TGTGCCAGCAGGACGACAAGGAATCAGCCCCAGCATTTT. Amino acid sequence: CASRTTRNQPQHF.

This clone showed up just once. The V call is TRBV4-1, the J call TRBJ2-5; D perhaps matches TRBD1 (5 bases). The germline CDR1 and CDR2 sequences are MGHRA and YSYEKL. The V end lost 1 base, the J end lost 5 bases, and 26 bases lay between the germline ends. This CDR3 region has 19 residues. In DNA form, the CDR3 reads TGCGCCAGCAGCCAAGGAAAGGGGAATAAGGGGTATCCCCGGGAGACCCAGTACTTC. This sequence encodes CASSQGKGNKGYPRETQYF.

J is TRBJ1-1 and V is TRBV18; D gene uncertain. The CDR3 is 13 residues long. The germline gives CDR1 KGHSH, CDR2 LQKENI. Trimming pared 1 base from V and 3 bases from J, leaving 6 bases between. The chain's CDR3 is CASSPRDHTEAFF. The DNA for the CDR3 is TGTGCCAGCTCACCACGAGATCACACTGAAGCTTTCTTT. The full variable domain, in which reference TRBV18 and TRBJ1-1 provide the parts outside the CDR3, is NAGVMQNPRHLVRRRGQEARLRCSPMKGHSHVYWYRQLPEEGLKFMVYLQKENIIDESGMPKERFSAEFPKEGPSILRIQQVVRGDSAAYFCASSPRDHTEAFFGQGTRLTVV.

The chain couples TRBV6-6 to TRBJ1-6; weak D call: TRBD1 (5 bases). The CDR3 length is 15 residues. Per the germline V gene, CDR1 is MNHNY and CDR2 is SVGAGI (reference sequence). Trimming took off 2 bases at V and 9 bases at J, with 14 bases between the two ends. The CDR3: CASSYGARVRSPLHF. CDR3 DNA: TGTGCCAGCAGTTACGGGGCCAGGGTCCGTTCACCCCTCCACTTT.

The chain joins TRBV6-4 to TRBJ2-1, with D possibly being TRBD2 (6 bases). There are 15 residues in the CDR3. The V end lost 5 bases, the J end lost 9 bases, and 20 bases lay between the germline ends. Germline V lookup: CDR1 MRHNA, CDR2 SNTAGT. The CDR3 loop is CASSPQEPGEGEQFF. The CDR3 DNA reads TGTGCCAGCAGTCCTCAGGAACCGGGGGAAGGTGAGCAGTTCTTC.